This T cell receptor (beta chain) appears in the sequencing data of a study of T cell clones after liver transplantation. Turning to the study itself: Blood was drawn pre-transplant, before withdrawal, and after full or failed withdrawal.

Sequenced by immunoSEQ multiplex PCR; TCRdb stores in-frame clones only, minus some. Of approximately 72,000 clones listed, roughly nine tenths are singletons. The length of the CDR3 is 13 residues. Germline values: CDR1 SGHTA, CDR2 FQGTGA. V was pared by 6 bases and J by 1 base, with 9 bases between. Study-wide results and caveats: Migration into the graft, not deletion, may explain lost graft donor-reactive T cells. Donor-reactive sequences fell more than third party-reactive ones, suggesting partial deletion. Post-transplant time points were not standardized, so conclusions are preliminary.

About this clone: Its target is unknown.

The chain combines TRBV7-3 with TRBJ1-1, with D possibly being TRBD1 (5 bases). Sequencing used CD4+ T cells from blood, obtained before liver transplant. The TCR was taken from a human donor who received a liver transplant. CDR3 loop: CASSTQGNTEAFF. CDR3 nucleotide sequence: TGTGCCAGCAGTACGCAGGGGAACACTGAAGCTTTCTTT.